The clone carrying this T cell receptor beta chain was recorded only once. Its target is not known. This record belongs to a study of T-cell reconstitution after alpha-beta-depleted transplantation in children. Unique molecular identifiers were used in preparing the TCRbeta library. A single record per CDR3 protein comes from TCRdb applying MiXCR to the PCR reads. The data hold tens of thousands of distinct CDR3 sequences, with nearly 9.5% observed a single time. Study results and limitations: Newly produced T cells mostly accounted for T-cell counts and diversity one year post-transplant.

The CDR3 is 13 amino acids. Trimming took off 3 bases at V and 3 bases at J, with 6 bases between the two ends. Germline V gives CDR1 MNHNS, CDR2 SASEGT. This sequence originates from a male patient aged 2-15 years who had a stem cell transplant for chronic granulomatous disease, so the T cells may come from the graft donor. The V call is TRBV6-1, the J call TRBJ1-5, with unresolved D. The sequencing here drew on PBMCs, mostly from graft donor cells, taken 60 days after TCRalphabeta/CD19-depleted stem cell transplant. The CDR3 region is CASSDRLNQPQHF. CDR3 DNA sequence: TGTGCCAGCAGTGACAGGCTCAATCAGCCCCAGCATTTT.